These 19 T cell receptor beta chains originate from one sample sequenced in a study of blood T cell repertoires in COVID-19. Using immunoSEQ multiplex PCR, the repertoire was profiled, and TCRdb retains in-frame clones only, with some absent. The table records about 190,000 clones, approximately 91% of them present only once. Sequencing was carried out using peripheral blood. All receptors derive from a man aged 35-49 years with acute or convalescent COVID-19.

The chain combines TRBV28 with TRBJ2-5, with 9 positions matching TRBD1. This CDR3 spans 16 amino acids. The germline CDR1 and CDR2 sequences are MDHEN and SYDVKM. The V segment lost 1 base and the J segment 6 bases; nucleotides outside the gene matches: 9. CDR3 nucleotides: TGTGCCAGCAGTTTATCAGGGACAGGGAACGTGAAGACCCAGTACTTC. Protein product: CASSLSGTGNVKTQYF.

There are a few counts of this clone. The rearrangement links TRBV10-3 to TRBJ2-7; TRBD1 matches 8 bases. From germline, CDR1 is ENHRY and CDR2 SYGVKD. The CDR3 runs to 12 residues. V shed 11 bases, J shed 3 bases, and the junction held 6 bases outside the gene matches. CDR3 DNA sequence: TGTGCCGAACGACAGGGGTACTACGAGCAGTACTTC. Its translation: CAERQGYYEQYF.

The chain couples TRBV4-2 to TRBJ2-7, with TRBD2 matching 12 bases. The CDR3 runs to 18 residues. Germline CDR1 reads LGHNA; CDR2 reads YNFKEQ. The trim removed 1 base at V and 2 bases at J, leaving 9 bases unmatched. The CDR3 DNA follows: TGTGCCAGCAGCCAAGGGCGGGCTAGCGGGGGGGCCGCCTACGAGCAGTACTTC. Amino acid sequence: CASSQGRASGGAAYEQYF.

The CDR3 coding sequence is TGTGCCAGCAGCCTCGTCGGGGGTTCAAACTATGGCTACACCTTC. Translating gives CASSLVGGSNYGYTF. The rearrangement joins TRBV7-3 to TRBJ1-2; D is possibly TRBD1 (5 bases). The CDR3 spans 15 residues. The germline V gene has CDR1 SGHTA and CDR2 FQGTGA. Trimming shortened V by 5 bases and J by 2 bases, and 15 bases separated the two germline ends.

This chain uses TRBV6-5 with TRBJ2-6; TRBD1 might be the D (5 bases). Deletions cut 4 bases from V and 4 bases from J, with 14 bases between. This CDR3 has 16 amino acids. CDR1 and CDR2 from the germline V gene are MNHEY and SVGAGI. Written as DNA, the CDR3 is TGTGCCAGCAGTTCCTATACAGGAGCGGGGGCCAACGTCCTGACTTTC. Translated, it gives CASSSYTGAGANVLTF.

V gene TRBV27 combines with J gene TRBJ2-5, with TRBD2 matching over 9 bases. This CDR3 comprises 15 residues. V shed 8 bases and J 9 bases; nucleotides not matched to a gene: 16. Germline values: CDR1 MNHEY, CDR2 SMNVEV (reference sequence). The CDR3 loop reads CASQTLAGRKVAQYF. CDR3 nucleotide sequence: TGTGCCAGCCAAACTCTAGCGGGGCGAAAGGTGGCCCAGTACTTC.

This chain uses TRBV7-2 with TRBJ1-3; 10 positions match TRBD1. Germline V gene sequence: CDR1 SGHTA, CDR2 FQGNSA. V lost 1 base, J lost 8 bases, and 8 bases stayed unmatched. The CDR3 length is 16 residues. The CDR3 coding sequence is TGTGCCAGCAGCTTAGACTCGCGACAGGGGGCGGACACCATATATTTT. It translates to CASSLDSRQGADTIYF.

This chain uses TRBV9 with TRBJ1-5, with TRBD1 matching over 8 bases. Germline V gene data show CDR1 as SGDLS and CDR2 as YYNGEE. V lost 2 bases and J lost 5; bases outside the gene matches: 6. The CDR3 is 15 residues long. The CDR3 DNA reads TGTGCCAGCAGCGTTGGGACAGGCCTCGATCAGCCCCAGCATTTT. This translates into CASSVGTGLDQPQHF.

The gene calls are TRBV5-1 and TRBJ1-5; D remains unclear. The CDR3 length is 16 residues. The V end was cut by 3 bases, the J end by 2 bases, with 15 bases between. CDR1 and CDR2 from the germline V gene are SGHRS and YFSETQ. The CDR3 DNA reads TGCGCCAGCAGCTCCGGAGTCCCTGGCGGCAATCAGCCCCAGCATTTT. Amino acid sequence: CASSSGVPGGNQPQHF.

This chain links TRBV12-3 or TRBV12-4 with TRBJ1-2; tentatively, D is TRBD1 (6 bases). The CDR3 totals 13 residues. Trimming removed 6 bases at V and 7 bases at J, with 15 bases between. CDR3 in DNA: TGTGCCAGCAGCTCGCGGGGGGCGACTGGCTACACCTTC. Translated: CASSSRGATGYTF.

This chain links TRBV11-3 with TRBJ2-7; 11 nucleotides match TRBD1. Per the germline V gene, CDR1 is SGHNT and CDR2 is YENEEA. Trimming cost V 4 bases and J 6 bases; bases outside gene matches: 5. The CDR3 has 14 residues. DNA for the CDR3: TGTGCCAGCAGCTCCGGACAGGGGGCAGGCGAGCAGTACTTC. Amino acid sequence: CASSSGQGAGEQYF.

The chain uses TRBV12-5 and TRBJ1-1; the D gene is possibly TRBD1 (5 bases). The germline V gene encodes CDR1 LGHNT and CDR2 FRNRAP. The CDR3 sequence is 16 residues long. The V gene lost 8 bases and the J gene lost 0 bases, with 19 bases spanning the gap. The CDR3 DNA is TGTGCTAGTCTTGCTCGACTAGGGGCGATGAACACTGAAGCTTTCTTT. Its translation: CASLARLGAMNTEAFF.

The CDR3 loop reads CASSLATGTNTGELFF. CDR3 in DNA: TGTGCCAGCAGCTTAGCCACAGGGACGAACACCGGGGAGCTGTTTTTT. V gene TRBV11-2 combines with J gene TRBJ2-2; maybe TRBD1 (6 bases). The CDR3 runs to 16 residues. The ends were cut back, 1 base at V and 0 bases at J, with 9 bases in the middle. CDR1 and CDR2 (germline): SGHAT, FQNNGV.

The V and J genes are TRBV11-2 and TRBJ2-5; tentatively, D is TRBD2 (5 bases). The germline V gene encodes CDR1 SGHAT and CDR2 FQNNGV. This CDR3 has 15 amino acids. V was pared by 3 bases and J by 5 bases, with 16 bases between. CDR3 coding DNA: TGTGCCAGCAGCTTTCTCCGTCGGGGTCGGGAGACCCAGTACTTC. This sequence encodes CASSFLRRGRETQYF. Together with reference TRBV11-2 and TRBJ2-5, the CDR3 gives the full variable domain: EAGVAQSPRYKIIEKRQSVAFWCNPISGHATLYWYQQILGQGPKLLIQFQNNGVVDDSQLPKDRFSAERLKGVDSTLKIQPAKLEDSAVYLCASSFLRRGRETQYFGPGTRLLVL.

V usage is TRBV6-6 and J usage is TRBJ1-1, with 9 positions matching TRBD1. V shed 5 bases and J 7 bases; nucleotides not matched to a gene: 11. The CDR3 runs 15 residues. Germline values: CDR1 MNHNY, CDR2 SVGAGI (reference sequence). DNA of the CDR3: TGTGCCAGCAGTGCACGAGGGACAGGGCTGTTTGAAGCTTTCTTT. Translating it yields CASSARGTGLFEAFF.

The chain is built from TRBV2 and TRBJ2-3, with unresolved D. From germline, CDR1 is SNHLY and CDR2 FYNNEI. The CDR3 totals 14 residues. Trimming left V 5 bases short and J 0 bases short, with 9 bases between. The CDR3 nucleotides are TGTGCCAGCAGTAACATACAGAGCACAGATACGCAGTATTTT. This translates into CASSNIQSTDTQYF.

The CDR3 DNA is TGTGCCAGCAGCTTGGGACTAGCGGCAAACGAGCAGTACTTC. Encoded protein: CASSLGLAANEQYF. The chain recombines TRBV11-2 with TRBJ2-7; TRBD2 matches 11 bases. V shed 3 bases and J 5 bases; nucleotides not matched to a gene: 3. Germline lookup yields CDR1 SGHAT and CDR2 FQNNGV. The CDR3 contains 14 residues.

The chain couples TRBV2 to TRBJ1-6; 9 bases align to TRBD1. The CDR3 is made up of 15 amino acids. V was pared by 7 bases and J by 5 bases, with 6 bases of the junction left unmatched. From germline, CDR1 is SNHLY and CDR2 FYNNEI. CDR3 sequence reads: CASMLGDRDNSPLHF. Here the CDR3 DNA reads TGTGCCAGCATGCTAGGGGACAGGGATAATTCACCCCTCCACTTT.

This clone showed up just once. The rearrangement joins TRBV4-1 to TRBJ2-1, with D hard to call. The V gene lost 1 base and the J gene lost 5 bases, with 15 bases spanning the gap. Germline V gene lookup returns CDR1 MGHRA and CDR2 YSYEKL. The CDR3 sequence is 16 residues long. The CDR3 DNA sequence: TGCGCCAGCAGCCAAGCTTTCGGAGCTCTCGACAATGAGCAGTTCTTC. The encoded protein is CASSQAFGALDNEQFF.